The clone carrying this T cell receptor beta chain was seen more than once but under ten times. The sample originates from a study of identical twins. TCRdb re-called the 5' RACE reads with MiXCR, one entry per CDR3 protein. The sample lists 210,000 or so distinct CDR3 sequences; about a sixth were seen once. The germline V gene encodes CDR1 SEHNR and CDR2 FQNEAQ (reference sequence). V gave up 7 bases and J gave up 4 bases, with 14 bases separating them. This CDR3 contains 14 residues. These data are also associated with another study on T cells expressing NK-cell markers. That work adds: It was from sorted CD3+CD56+NKG2C+, CD3+CD56+NKG2C- and CD3+CD56-NKG2C+ T cells that TCR beta repertoires came.

Material for sequencing was CD8+ T cells sorted from blood. This chain connects TRBV7-9 to TRBJ1-3; D is undetermined. This clonotype was sampled from a woman in her late teens or twenties in good health. CDR3 in amino acids: CASKWGIGGNTIYF. Written as DNA, the CDR3 is TGTGCCAGCAAGTGGGGAATAGGAGGAAACACCATATATTTT.